This TCR beta chain stems from a study of a mutant IDH1 vaccine in newly diagnosed glioma. TCRdb keeps only in-frame clones here, not all; method: immunoSEQ multiplex PCR. The data hold over 80,000 clones, with over 85% observed a single time. In germline, CDR1 is PRHDT, CDR2 FYEKMQ (reference sequence). CDR3 length: 14 residues. After removal of 5 bases from V and 5 bases from J, the junction contained 8 bases not matched to a gene. This sample's time point: baseline, week 1 (first vaccination visit). Described treatment: pre-vaccination baseline after standard-of-care therapy. The clonotype originates from a woman aged 50 to 60 with glioma. The sequences come from PBMCs, collected from a glioma patient treated with radiotherapy, temozolomide or both. This chain connects TRBV13 to TRBJ2-5; 7 bases map to TRBD1. The DNA of the CDR3 is TGTGCCAGCAGCCCGCGACAGGGCGGGGAGACCCAGTACTTC. Its translation: CASSPRQGGETQYF.